The T cell receptor beta chain under discussion was sequenced for a study of blood T cell repertoires in COVID-19. This CDR3 region has 11 residues. V shed 5 bases and J shed 7 bases, with 8 bases lying between them. Per the germline V gene, CDR1 is SEHNR and CDR2 is FQNEAQ (reference sequence). This clone appeared a single time. The method was immunoSEQ multiplex PCR; TCRdb's version includes in-frame clones alone and lacks a portion of them. The repertoire has 150,000 to 200,000 clones, around 80% of them found once; the top ten carry roughly 17%. This receptor was identified in a woman in her forties or fifties with acute COVID-19. Sequenced material: PBMCs or T cells enriched from blood (not recorded which). The J gene is TRBJ1-1, the V gene TRBV7-9; D is ambiguous. The CDR3 DNA reads as TGTGCCAGCAGCCTTGACTTTGAAGCTTTCTTT. Translation gives CASSLDFEAFF.